The present TCR beta chain was sequenced within a study of cytomegalovirus exposure and HLA in healthy donors. Study observations and caveats: A later analysis found TCR association rates differed by HLA locus, highest for DRB1 and lowest for HLA-C. TCR beta V segments were, for the most part, productive about 87% or about 30% of the time in an earlier analysis.

The V end lost 0 bases, the J end lost 0 bases, and 9 bases lay between the germline ends. CDR3 length: 15 amino acids. Germline V gene data show CDR1 as SGHAT and CDR2 as FQNNGV. With regard to this clone: Its antigen is undetermined.

Amplification used 60 Vbeta primers and 13 Jbeta primers. Source study methods: Later reanalysis found around 84 million unique TCR beta chains, roughly 9.9 million of them shared. TCRdb's copy holds only in-frame clones and misses some; the assay was immunoSEQ multiplex PCR. V, J and clone size are those of that table, while D and trimming were read from the DNA. The specimen's table records about 210,000 clones. Sequenced sample: PBMCs. This chain connects TRBV11-2 to TRBJ2-7, with unresolved D. The clonotype was recovered from a woman aged 25 to 39 in good health and CMV-seropositive. CDR3 nucleotides: TGTGCCAGCAGCTTAGAGCTATTAAGCTCCTACGAGCAGTACTTC. Its protein is CASSLELLSSYEQYF. Full variable domain (missing parts from reference TRBV11-2 and TRBJ2-7): EAGVAQSPRYKIIEKRQSVAFWCNPISGHATLYWYQQILGQGPKLLIQFQNNGVVDDSQLPKDRFSAERLKGVDSTLKIQPAKLEDSAVYLCASSLELLSSYEQYFGPGTRLTVT.